A selection of T cell receptor beta chains follows, all from one sample in a study of neurological immune-mediated disorders. TCRdb ran MiXCR on the 5' RACE reads and lists one entry per CDR3 protein. The sample shows roughly 52,000 distinct CDR3 sequences, approximately 3.6% of them seen only once. Sequencing used CD4+ T cells from blood. Every receptor here comes from a woman in her forties with multiple sclerosis. Each CDR3 is given with its conserved first and last residue. The order of the fields is clone size, D gene, CDR3 length, J gene, V gene, CDR3 DNA, CDR3 protein. D genes are given only for firm matches. The size field reads once, few or many counts, or a class when the clone is expanded.

clone_size: many; d_call: .; cdr3_length: 12; j_call: TRBJ1-5; v_call: TRBV10-3; cdr3_nt: TGTGCCTCTCGAGGGAGTAATCAGCCCCAGCATTTT; cdr3_aa: CASRGSNQPQHF
clone_size: many; d_call: .; cdr3_length: 14; j_call: TRBJ1-3; v_call: TRBV5-1; cdr3_nt: TGCGCCAGCAGCTTGGCGGGACGTGGAAACACCATATATTTT; cdr3_aa: CASSLAGRGNTIYF
clone_size: medium-sized; d_call: TRBD1; cdr3_length: 15; j_call: TRBJ1-4; v_call: TRBV20-1; cdr3_nt: TGCAGTGCTAGAGATCCCGGGACAGGGGACGAAAAACTGTTTTTT; cdr3_aa: CSARDPGTGDEKLFF
clone_size: many; d_call: .; cdr3_length: 15; j_call: TRBJ1-1; v_call: TRBV10-2; cdr3_nt: TGCGCCAGCATGGGTTTGACGGGCCCGAACACTGAAGCTTTCTTT; cdr3_aa: CASMGLTGPNTEAFF
clone_size: many; d_call: .; cdr3_length: 12; j_call: TRBJ2-1; v_call: TRBV24-1; cdr3_nt: TGTGCCACCAGTTTTCAAGGGGATGAGCAGTTCTTC; cdr3_aa: CATSFQGDEQFF
clone_size: many; d_call: .; cdr3_length: 14; j_call: TRBJ2-3; v_call: TRBV9; cdr3_nt: TGTGCCAGCAGCGTCTTCCCGGGCACAGATACGCAGTATTTT; cdr3_aa: CASSVFPGTDTQYF
clone_size: many; d_call: TRBD1; cdr3_length: 15; j_call: TRBJ1-4; v_call: TRBV5-1; cdr3_nt: TGCGCCAGCAGCTGGGGGGGACAGCGCAATGAAAAACTGTTTTTT; cdr3_aa: CASSWGGQRNEKLFF
clone_size: few; d_call: TRBD1; cdr3_length: 15; j_call: TRBJ2-1; v_call: TRBV20-1; cdr3_nt: TGCAGTGCGCCCAGGGATGGACAGGCTAACAATGAGCAGTTCTTC; cdr3_aa: CSAPRDGQANNEQFF
clone_size: many; d_call: .; cdr3_length: 17; j_call: TRBJ2-6; v_call: TRBV3-1; cdr3_nt: TGTGCCAGCAGCCTGCTTGCGCAGGGCGCTGGGGCCAACGTCCTGACTTTC; cdr3_aa: CASSLLAQGAGANVLTF
clone_size: many; d_call: TRBD1; cdr3_length: 15; j_call: TRBJ1-1; v_call: TRBV5-1; cdr3_nt: TGCGCCAGCAGCCCCATGGGACAGGGGAACACTGAAGCTTTCTTT; cdr3_aa: CASSPMGQGNTEAFF